This is a list of T cell receptor beta chains from one sample in a study of blood T cell repertoires in COVID-19. Here immunoSEQ multiplex PCR was the method, and the copy in TCRdb shows in-frame clones only, minus some. The table has around 200,000 clones, 70% to 90% seen once. The sequencing sample was made of peripheral blood. These receptors were obtained from a human donor with active or convalescent COVID-19. The donor label of this sample is uncertain. Both conserved end residues are part of each CDR3. The order of the fields is clone size, D gene, J gene, V gene, CDR3 DNA, CDR3 protein. The D gene is left open where the match is weak. Only part of the rows carry a size: once, few, many, or a class if the clone is expanded.

>-|TRBD2|TRBJ2-2|TRBV7-6
TGTGCCAGCAGCCCGGGACTAGCTGCCGGGGAGCTGTTTTTT
CASSPGLAAGELFF
>-|-|TRBJ1-4|TRBV29-1
TGCAGCGTTCTCCGGGACTGGGGAGAAAAACTGTTTTTT
CSVLRDWGEKLFF
>many|-|TRBJ2-7|TRBV14
TGTGCCAGCAGCCCAATAAGGGGGATTTCCTACGAGCAGTACTTC
CASSPIRGISYEQYF
>-|TRBD2|TRBJ2-3|TRBV29-1
TGCAGCGGGGGACTAGCGGGAGCCACAGATACGCAGTATTTT
CSGGLAGATDTQYF
>-|TRBD2|TRBJ2-2|TRBV5-1
TGCGCCAGCAGCATTGTAGCGGGAGCCGGGGAGCTGTTTTTT
CASSIVAGAGELFF
>-|-|TRBJ2-7|TRBV30
TGTGCTGGGGGATCGGGTCTCCCCTACGAGCAGTACTTC
CAGGSGLPYEQYF
>-|TRBD1|TRBJ1-5|TRBV28
TGTGCCAGCAGTTTATTTTTAGGACAGGGAATTCTGCCCCAGCATTTT
CASSLFLGQGILPQHF
>few|-|TRBJ2-3|TRBV7-2
TGTGCCAGCAGCAGCTTAAAGTTACGCACAGATACGCAGTATTTT
CASSSLKLRTDTQYF
>-|TRBD1|TRBJ1-2|TRBV28
TGTGCCAGCAGGACAGGGTTAGGCTATGGCTACACCTTC
CASRTGLGYGYTF
>-|TRBD2|TRBJ2-3|TRBV3-1/TRBV3-2
TGTGCCAGCAGCCAGGGCGGGGGGGCGGCAGATACGCAGTATTTT
CASSQGGGAADTQYF
>-|-|TRBJ1-1|TRBV2
TGTGCCAGCAGTGATTACGAGGGAACTGAAGCTTTCTTT
CASSDYEGTEAFF
>-|-|TRBJ1-2|TRBV12-3/TRBV12-4
TGTGCCAGCAGCGGACAGCGATACTATGGCTACACCTTC
CASSGQRYYGYTF
>-|-|TRBJ2-7|TRBV6-4
TGTGCCAGCAGTGACTCGGCCGATTCCTACGAGCAGTACTTC
CASSDSADSYEQYF
>-|-|TRBJ2-1|TRBV2
TGTGCCAGCACCGAGAGTTCCCCTGAGCAGTTCTTC
CASTESSPEQFF
>-|-|TRBJ1-1|TRBV2
TGTGCCAGCAGTTTACAGGGCACTGAAGCTTTCTTT
CASSLQGTEAFF
>-|TRBD2|TRBJ2-1|TRBV11-2
TGTGCCAGCAGCTTATTAGCGGGAGGTCTTGAGCAGTTCTTC
CASSLLAGGLEQFF
>-|TRBD1|TRBJ1-5|TRBV7-9
TGTGCCAGCAGCTTAGAGGGACAGGGTTTCAGCCCCCAGCATTTT
CASSLEGQGFSPQHF
>-|-|TRBJ1-2|TRBV5-1
TGCGCCAGCAGCCCGGGTCACGTAAGTTGCACCTTC
CASSPGHVSCTF
>-|TRBD2|TRBJ2-1|TRBV24-1
TGTGCCACCATGGGGACTAGCGGGAGGTACAATGAGCAGTTCTTC
CATMGTSGRYNEQFF
>-|-|TRBJ1-4|TRBV5-1
TGCGCCAGCAGCCCCGGCTGGGGGCTTAATGAAAAACTGTTTTTT
CASSPGWGLNEKLFF
>few|-|TRBJ1-2|TRBV19
TGTGCCAGTACCAAACAGGAGAGCTATGGCTACACCTTC
CASTKQESYGYTF
>-|TRBD2|TRBJ2-3|TRBV7-9
TGTGCCAGCAGCCTATGGACTAGCGGTCTCACAGATACGCAGTATTTT
CASSLWTSGLTDTQYF
>-|-|TRBJ2-1|TRBV5-1
TGCGCCAGCAGCTTCCGGGACTTCCACAATGAGCAGTTCTTC
CASSFRDFHNEQFF
>-|TRBD2|TRBJ2-7|TRBV5-1
TGCGCCAGCAAACTAGCGGGGAGCTCCTACGAGCAGTACTTC
CASKLAGSSYEQYF
>-|-|TRBJ2-3|TRBV10-3
TGTGCCATCAGTGATATGGCCACAGATACGCAGTATTTT
CAISDMATDTQYF
>once|-|TRBJ1-2|TRBV6-5
TGTGCCAGCTGTTTTTCCGGGACTTCAGGCTACACCTTC
CASCFSGTSGYTF
>few|-|TRBJ2-3|TRBV27
TGTGCCAGGGGCTGGCGGGCAGGGGTAGACACAGATACGCAGTATTTT
CARGWRAGVDTDTQYF
>-|TRBD2|TRBJ2-7|TRBV10-3
TGTGCCATCAGTGATGGCGGGAGGGCCGGGGATGAGCAGTACTTC
CAISDGGRAGDEQYF
>-|TRBD1|TRBJ1-2|TRBV5-1
TGCGCCAGCAGCCACACGGGACAGGGGGATGGCTACACCTTC
CASSHTGQGDGYTF
>once|TRBD2|TRBJ2-1|TRBV5-6
TGTGCCAGCACCACGTTAGCGGGACCCTACAATGAGCAGTTCTTC
CASTTLAGPYNEQFF
>-|-|TRBJ2-2|TRBV12-1
TGTGCCAGCAGCTTTCAAACTAGCGGGGGCGCGAACACCGGGGAGCTGTTTTTT
CASSFQTSGGANTGELFF
>-|-|TRBJ2-1|TRBV11-3
TGTGCCAGCAGCTCCCAGCGGAAAAATGAGCAGTTCTTC
CASSSQRKNEQFF
>once|TRBD1|TRBJ2-3|TRBV9
TGTGCCAGCAGCTATCTACAGGGGGCAACAGATACGCAGTATTTT
CASSYLQGATDTQYF
>-|-|TRBJ2-1|TRBV6-1
TGTGCCAGCAGTGAGAGGGTTGAGCAGTTCTTC
CASSERVEQFF
>-|-|TRBJ1-1|TRBV18
TGTGCCAGCTCACCACCGGCAGGGCGTCTTGAAGCTTTCTTT
CASSPPAGRLEAFF
>-|-|TRBJ2-2|TRBV7-3
TGTGCCAGCAGCTTAGAAGGGAGTCACGGGGAGCTGTTTTTT
CASSLEGSHGELFF
>-|-|TRBJ1-4|TRBV9
TGTGCCAGCAGCGTCTCAGGAGGGCATGAAAAACTGTTTTTT
CASSVSGGHEKLFF
>-|TRBD2|TRBJ2-1|TRBV24-1
TGTGCCACCAGTGTGAGCGGGAGGGCCTACAATGAGCAGTTCTTC
CATSVSGRAYNEQFF
>-|TRBD1|TRBJ1-3|TRBV2
TGTGCCAGCAGTGATCAGGGGGTCGGGGCTGGAAACACCATATATTTT
CASSDQGVGAGNTIYF
>-|TRBD1|TRBJ1-5|TRBV12-3/TRBV12-4
TGTGCCAGCAGGGGACAGCCTAATCAGCCCCAGCATTTT
CASRGQPNQPQHF
>once|-|TRBJ2-3|TRBV6-5
TGTGCCAGCAAGACGGGAGCAGATACGCAGTATTTT
CASKTGADTQYF
>-|-|TRBJ2-5|TRBV5-4
TGTGCCAGCAGCTTGAACAGGGAAGAGACCCAGTACTTC
CASSLNREETQYF
>-|TRBD2|TRBJ2-7|TRBV5-5
TGTGCCAGCAGCTTGGCAAGCGGGAAGGCCTACGAGCAGTACTTC
CASSLASGKAYEQYF
>-|-|TRBJ2-4|TRBV7-2
TGTGCCAGCAGCTCGCGTGAGGTTCAGTACTTC
CASSSREVQYF
>-|-|TRBJ2-1|TRBV27
TGTGCCAGCAAGGGGGGGGACAGGGGGCCACTAGCGGGAGCCTACAATGAGCAGTTCTTC
CASKGGDRGPLAGAYNEQFF
>-|TRBD1|TRBJ2-5|TRBV5-5
TGTGCCAGCAGCATTGACAGGGGGCGGGAGACCCAGTACTTC
CASSIDRGRETQYF
>-|TRBD1|TRBJ2-1|TRBV11-3
TGTGCCAGCAGCTCCGGGACAGGGGTGAATGAGCAGTTCTTC
CASSSGTGVNEQFF
>-|-|TRBJ1-3|TRBV5-1
TGCGCCAGCAGCTTGGGGGCGTTCGGAAACACCATATATTTT
CASSLGAFGNTIYF
>-|TRBD1|TRBJ1-2|TRBV11-2
TGTGCCAGCAGCTCTCGGGACAGGGTCGGTGGCTACACCTTC
CASSSRDRVGGYTF
>-|-|TRBJ1-2|TRBV28
TGTGCCAGCAGTTTACCCCCAACAGAAGGCTATGGCTACACCTTC
CASSLPPTEGYGYTF
>-|-|TRBJ2-3|TRBV28
TGTGCCAGCAGTTTATTCCCCCAGGGCGGGGCTAGCACAGATACGCAGTATTTT
CASSLFPQGGASTDTQYF
>once|TRBD2|TRBJ2-5|TRBV10-2
TGCGCCAGCAGTTCAAGCGGGAGGCAGACCCAGTACTTC
CASSSSGRQTQYF
>-|-|TRBJ2-2|TRBV11-1
TGTGCCAGCAGCTACAGGGAAGGCGGGGAGCTGTTTTTT
CASSYREGGELFF
>-|TRBD2|TRBJ2-2|TRBV29-1
TGCAGCGTTATGCAGGGAGGGACCGGGGAGCTGTTTTTT
CSVMQGGTGELFF
>-|-|TRBJ1-1|TRBV7-9
TGTGCCAGCAGCCCCTCGTTTTACACTGAAGCTTTCTTT
CASSPSFYTEAFF
>once|TRBD2|TRBJ2-3|TRBV5-1
TGCGCCAGCAGCTTGGCCGGGACTAGCGGGGGGGCAGATACGCAGTATTTT
CASSLAGTSGGADTQYF
>-|-|TRBJ2-2|TRBV25-1
TGTGCCAGCCGCTCCGGGACTGCGAACACCGGGGAGCTGTTTTTT
CASRSGTANTGELFF